The 17 T cell receptor beta chains given below trace back to one sample, sequenced in a study of CD8 T cells in ankylosing spondylitis. TCRdb fed the 5' RACE reads into MiXCR, producing one record per CDR3 protein. In the table there are 150,000 to 200,000 distinct CDR3 sequences, over 15% of which are singletons. The sample taken for sequencing was blood, either unsorted or a sorted T cell fraction (not recorded which). These receptors were obtained from a male donor under 30 with ankylosing spondylitis or in good health (not recorded which).

This clonotype was seen repeatedly, ten times or more. This chain joins TRBV7-2 and TRBJ2-1; 7 positions agree with TRBD2. Germline V CDR1 and CDR2: SGHTA, FQGNSA. The V gene end was trimmed by 2 bases and the J gene end by 15 bases; junction bases not matched to a gene: 4. This CDR3 contains 11 residues. The CDR3 here is CASSLYGRPFF. CDR3 nucleotide sequence: TGTGCCAGCAGCTTATACGGGAGGCCGTTCTTC.

This clonotype has a handful of counts. This chain joins TRBV4-2 and TRBJ2-7; D assignment may be TRBD1 or TRBD2 (5 bases each). Trimming cost V 1 base and J 6 bases, with 16 bases left between them. Germline V gene sequence: CDR1 LGHNA, CDR2 YNFKEQ. The CDR3 totals 15 residues. CDR3 protein: CASSQAGLPSGEQYF. CDR3 coding DNA: TGTGCCAGCAGCCAAGCGGGGCTACCCAGCGGCGAGCAGTACTTC.

In its sample, this clonotype was seen a few times. The chain employs TRBV29-1 and TRBJ1-1; maybe TRBD1 (6 bases). The CDR3 extends over 13 amino acids. The germline CDR1 and CDR2 sequences are SQVTM and ANQGSEA. V lost 6 bases and J lost 0, with 11 bases in between. This CDR3 reads CSVIGGLNTEAFF. The CDR3 region has the DNA TGCAGCGTCATAGGGGGTCTGAACACTGAAGCTTTCTTT. Based on the CDR3 plus reference TRBV29-1 and TRBJ1-1, the full variable domain is SAVISQKPSRDICQRGTSLTIQCQVDSQVTMMFWYRQQPGQSLTLIATANQGSEATYESGFVIDKFPISRPNLTFSTLTVSNMSPEDSSIYLCSVIGGLNTEAFFGQGTRLTVV.

In its sample, this clonotype was seen many times. V usage is TRBV20-1 and J usage is TRBJ2-3; 12 bases fit TRBD2. Germline trimming cut 1 base from V and 5 bases from J; bases unmatched to any gene: 7. The CDR3 covers 16 residues. Germline V gene lookup returns CDR1 DFQATT and CDR2 SNEGSKA (reference sequence). Here the CDR3 reads CSARGGLAGTLDTQYF. Here the CDR3 DNA reads TGCAGTGCTAGAGGGGGACTAGCGGGTACGCTAGATACGCAGTATTTT.

The chain links TRBV12-3 or TRBV12-4 to TRBJ2-1; a weak D match, TRBD2 (6 bases). Trimming stripped 4 bases from V and 4 bases from J, with 14 bases between. The CDR3 consists of 15 residues. The CDR3: CASSSRSAGYNEQFF. CDR3 DNA: TGTGCCAGCAGTTCGCGTAGCGCGGGGTACAATGAGCAGTTCTTC.

This clonotype was seen ten or more times. The genes are TRBV29-1 and TRBJ2-5; TRBD1 agrees at 8 bases. V gave up 4 bases and J gave up 3 bases; unmatched junction bases: 4. The CDR3 is 13 residues long. Germline CDR1 SQVTM, CDR2 ANQGSEA. The CDR3 DNA is TGCAGCGTTGGGACAGGGATCGAAGAGACCCAGTACTTC. It translates to CSVGTGIEETQYF.

This clonotype occurred many times. V is TRBV11-2 and J is TRBJ2-2, with D maybe TRBD1 (5 bases). The CDR3 runs 15 residues. Per germline, CDR1 SGHAT and CDR2 FQNNGV. The V end lost 2 bases, the J end lost 2 bases, and 9 bases lay between the germline ends. Here the CDR3 reads CASSLRQGNTGELFF. The CDR3 DNA follows: TGTGCCAGCAGCTTACGGCAGGGCAACACCGGGGAGCTGTTTTTT.

There are a few counts of this clonotype. The V and J genes are TRBV27 and TRBJ2-5; D not resolved. Germline V gene sequence: CDR1 MNHEY, CDR2 SMNVEV (reference sequence). V was shortened by 3 bases and J by 2 bases, with 10 bases between the two germline ends. The CDR3 consists of 14 residues. CDR3 in amino acids: CASSFRRQQETQYF. Written as DNA, the CDR3 is TGTGCCAGCAGTTTTCGACGGCAGCAAGAGACCCAGTACTTC.

This clonotype was seen ten or more times. The chain carries TRBV13 and TRBJ2-5; 10 positions match TRBD1. Germline CDR1 reads PRHDT; CDR2 reads FYEKMQ (reference sequence). Trimming removed 6 bases from V and 5 bases from J; junction bases left unmatched: 12. The CDR3 sequence is 16 residues long. The CDR3 spells CASSWTGGLLRETQYF. The CDR3 region has the DNA TGTGCCAGCAGTTGGACAGGGGGGCTTTTGCGGGAGACCCAGTACTTC.

The chain employs TRBV5-5 and TRBJ2-7, with a tentative D call TRBD2 (6 bases). Trimming took 3 bases from V and 6 from J, leaving 10 bases between them. The CDR3 runs to 12 residues. CDR1 and CDR2 from the germline V gene are SGHKS and YYEKEE (reference sequence). The CDR3 coding sequence is TGTGCCAGCAGCTCGGGAGTTTCCGAGCAGTACGTC. Translation: CASSSGVSEQYV.

This clonotype was recorded a few times. This chain connects TRBV7-8 to TRBJ2-1; D unclear. This CDR3 comprises 13 residues. CDR1 and CDR2 from the germline V gene are SGHVS and FQNEAQ. V was shortened by 4 bases and J by 4 bases, with 8 bases between the two germline ends. DNA of the CDR3: TGTGCCAGCAGCTCCGAGTATTACAATGAGCAGTTCTTC. It encodes CASSSEYYNEQFF.

This clonotype was seen at least ten times. The rearrangement joins TRBV6-6 to TRBJ1-5, with 9 bases lining up with TRBD1. CDR1 is MNHNY, CDR2 SVGAGI, per germline (reference sequence). V shed 4 bases and J 7 bases; nucleotides not matched to a gene: 8. This CDR3 contains 15 residues. CDR3 residues: CASSFLRQGVQPQHF. The CDR3 bases are TGTGCCAGCAGTTTCCTCCGACAGGGGGTACAGCCCCAGCATTTT.

This clonotype was seen once. Lacking the conserved final phenylalanine or tryptophan, this CDR3 likely reflects a read error. This chain's CDR3 is CASSRVDRQPQHI. The CDR3 nucleotides read TGTGCCAGCAGCCGAGTGGATCGGCAGCCCCAGCATATT. The chain has TRBV7-9 and TRBJ1-5, with D unclear. Deletions cut 5 bases from V and 7 bases from J, with 12 bases between. In germline, CDR1 is SEHNR, CDR2 FQNEAQ (reference sequence). This CDR3 spans 13 amino acids.

This clonotype was picked up many times. The chain uses TRBV10-3 and TRBJ2-3, with TRBD2 identical over 9 bases. The CDR3 consists of 15 residues. V gave up 2 bases and J gave up 7 bases; unmatched junction bases: 7. Germline CDR1 and CDR2: ENHRY and SYGVKD. CDR3 sequence (DNA): TGTGCCATCAGTGAGGGGACTAGCCACACCTATACGCAGTATTTT. It translates to CAISEGTSHTYTQYF.

This clonotype occurred many times. V gene TRBV28 combines with J gene TRBJ2-7, with D tentatively TRBD1 or TRBD2 (5 bases each). The CDR3 sequence is 13 residues long. Deletions cut 10 bases from V and 2 bases from J, with 15 bases between. Germline V gene lookup returns CDR1 MDHEN and CDR2 SYDVKM. CDR3 sequence reads: CATQRDPTYEQYF. CDR3 nucleotide sequence: TGTGCCACCCAAAGGGACCCGACCTACGAGCAGTACTTC.

The gene calls are TRBV20-1 and TRBJ2-7; TRBD1 or TRBD2 may be the D gene (5 bases each). This CDR3 has 10 amino acids. V was pared by 3 bases and J by 5 bases, with 5 bases between. Looked up from germline, CDR1 is DFQATT and CDR2 is SNEGSKA (reference sequence). CDR3 amino acids: CSARGDEQYF. The DNA for the CDR3 is TGCAGTGCTAGGGGGGACGAGCAGTACTTC.

This clonotype was observed a few times. The genes are TRBV9 and TRBJ2-6; TRBD1 might be the D (5 bases). Germline V gives CDR1 SGDLS, CDR2 YYNGEE. V shed 3 bases and J shed 2 bases, with 18 bases lying between them. This CDR3 is built from 18 residues. CDR3: CASSAAAGISAGANVLTF. CDR3 bases: TGTGCCAGCAGCGCGGCGGCAGGGATATCCGCTGGGGCCAACGTCCTGACTTTC.